This T cell receptor beta chain was observed in a study of blood T cells in healthy people across ages. Broader study findings: What prevented conclusive comparison of naive and antigen-experienced cells was that PBMCs were unsorted.

A sample-barcoded 5' primer and a J-beta primer mix were used in a second PCR of roughly 7 to 11 cycles. Every cDNA was tagged by a template-switch adaptor with 12 random nucleotides. All samples yielded 3 million or more CDR3-containing paired-end reads. TCRdb re-analysed the 5' RACE reads in MiXCR, keeping a single row per CDR3 protein. The repertoire holds around 1,100,000 distinct CDR3 sequences, roughly two fifths seen once, with 13% in the top ten. As to this clonotype: Its cognate antigen is unknown.

The CDR3 consists of 15 residues. Germline values: CDR1 MDHEN, CDR2 SYDVKM. Trimming shortened V by 2 bases and J by 4 bases, and 14 bases separated the two germline ends. Extractions gave at least 5 micrograms of total RNA per sample. Input material: blood. This chain connects TRBV28 to TRBJ1-2; perhaps TRBD1 as D (5 bases). This receptor was obtained from a man younger than 30 in good health. CDR3: CASSLPQEGLYGYTF. Written as DNA, the CDR3 is TGTGCCAGCAGTTTACCTCAAGAGGGACTCTATGGCTACACCTTC.